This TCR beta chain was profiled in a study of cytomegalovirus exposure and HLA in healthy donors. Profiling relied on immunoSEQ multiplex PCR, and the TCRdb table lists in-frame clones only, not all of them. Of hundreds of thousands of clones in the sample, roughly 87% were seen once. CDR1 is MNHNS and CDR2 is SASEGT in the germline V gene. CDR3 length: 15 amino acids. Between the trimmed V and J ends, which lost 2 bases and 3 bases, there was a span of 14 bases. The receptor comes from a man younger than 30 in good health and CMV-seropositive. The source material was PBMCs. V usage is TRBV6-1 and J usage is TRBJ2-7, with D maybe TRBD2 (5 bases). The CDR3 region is CASSETSGPVYEQYF. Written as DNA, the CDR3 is TGTGCCAGCAGTGAAACCAGCGGACCTGTCTACGAGCAGTACTTC.